This T cell receptor (beta chain) derives from a study of blood T cell repertoires in COVID-19. For the study at large: There were acute and convalescent COVID-19 samples, and they came from the United States, Italy and Spain.

The germline gives CDR1 SGHRS, CDR2 YFSETQ. V was clipped by 4 bases and J by 3 bases; unmatched bases: 7. The CDR3 totals 17 residues. Repertoires were generated with immunoSEQ multiplex PCR, while TCRdb's copy carries only in-frame clones and drops some. The repertoire has about 290,000 clones, 89% of them found once; the top ten carry about 1.8%. Enrolled through a virtual design, the participants were between about 18 and 89 years of age and came from some 25 US areas. Two negative PCRs, clearance, or symptom resolution were required of recovered Cohort 3 donors. Sequencing was done on a sample of PBMCs or T cells enriched from blood (not recorded which). This TCR was recovered from a woman aged 40 to 50 who had recovered from COVID-19. The V call is TRBV5-1, the J call TRBJ2-3, with TRBD2 matching over 14 bases. DNA for the CDR3: TGCGCCAGCAGCCCGGGACTAGCGGGAGTAGGGACAGATACGCAGTATTTT. This sequence encodes CASSPGLAGVGTDTQYF.